This T cell receptor (beta chain) was recorded in a study of immune evolution from preneoplasia to lung adenocarcinoma. This clone was counted only a few times. The method was immunoSEQ multiplex PCR; TCRdb's version includes in-frame clones alone and lacks a portion of them. The table shows over 30,000 clones, with 60% to 75% occurring only once. The CDR3 is 12 amino acids. The V gene lost 4 bases and the J gene lost 13 bases, with 14 bases spanning the gap. CDR1 MDHEN and CDR2 SYDVKM come from the germline V gene. The chain carries TRBV28 and TRBJ1-5, with D perhaps matching TRBD1 (5 bases). Sequenced sample: FFPE invasive lung adenocarcinoma tissue. This receptor was taken from a person aged 60 to 70 with lung adenocarcinoma. The CDR3 DNA follows: TGTGCCAGCAGTTATGGGGAGGGACCTCAGCATTTT. It codes for CASSYGEGPQHF.